The rows below give T cell receptor beta chains drawn from one sample of a study of graft-versus-host responses after intestinal transplantation. The data were produced by immunoSEQ multiplex PCR, yet TCRdb's version contains in-frame clones alone and is incomplete. The table shows 11,000 to 15,000 clones, with roughly a third occurring only once. The material sequenced was alloreactive CD8+ T cells from a mixed lymphocyte reaction culture, taken before intestinal transplant. Every receptor here comes from a human patient who received an intestinal transplant. Each CDR3 is given with its conserved first and last residue. The D gene is left open where the match is weak. Size values are once, few and many counts, or a class for expanded clones, and some rows have none.

j_gene | v_gene | abundance | d_gene | CDR3nt | CDR3aa
TRBJ2-2 | TRBV6-5 | medium-sized | - | TGTGCCAGCAGTTACGGGGTCGGGGAGCTGTTTTTT | CASSYGVGELFF
TRBJ2-7 | TRBV4-1 | few | TRBD2 | TGCGCCAGCAGCCCGCCGGGGGAGGGCTACGAGCAGTACTTC | CASSPPGEGYEQYF
TRBJ1-1 | TRBV7-2 | - | - | TGTGCCAGCAGCTTAGAGATCGGGTTGAACACTGAAGCTTTCTTT | CASSLEIGLNTEAFF
TRBJ2-5 | TRBV15 | - | - | TGTGCCACCAGCAGAGATCAGGGGAAGGGGCAGACCCAGTACTTC | CATSRDQGKGQTQYF
TRBJ2-3 | TRBV6-4 | - | - | TGTGCCAGCAGTGACGGGGACTGGCGGGCGGATACGCAGTATTTT | CASSDGDWRADTQYF
TRBJ2-4 | TRBV11-3 | few | - | TGTGCCAGCAGCTTCGCAGGGAACATTCAGTACTTC | CASSFAGNIQYF
TRBJ2-7 | TRBV9 | few | TRBD1 | TGTGCCAGCAGCCCTACCTGGGGACAGGGGGTCTACGAGCAGTACTTC | CASSPTWGQGVYEQYF
TRBJ2-3 | TRBV7-9 | - | TRBD2 | TGTGCCAGCAGTAGACTAGCGGGGCTAGATACGCAGTATTTT | CASSRLAGLDTQYF
TRBJ1-2 | TRBV5-8 | - | - | TGTGCCAGCAGCCATGGATGGACGGCGGATGGGAGCTATGGCTACACCTTC | CASSHGWTADGSYGYTF
TRBJ2-7 | TRBV4-1 | few | - | TGCGCCAGCAGCCAAGACAGATTATCCATAGAAAGCTCCTACGAGCAGTACTTC | CASSQDRLSIESSYEQYF
TRBJ2-7 | TRBV4-2 | - | TRBD2 | TGTGCCAGCGGAGCGGGAAGGGGCTCCTACGAGCAGTACTTC | CASGAGRGSYEQYF
TRBJ2-7 | TRBV6-5 | - | - | TGTGCCAGCAGTCCCCAGGGGGGATTTGAGCAGTACTTC | CASSPQGGFEQYF
TRBJ2-1 | TRBV29-1 | - | - | TGCAGCGTGGATGACCTGCTGGGGTACAATGAGCAGTTCTTC | CSVDDLLGYNEQFF
TRBJ2-7 | TRBV7-2 | few | - | TGTGCCAGCAGCTCAGACAGTGAAATCTACGAGCAGTACTTC | CASSSDSEIYEQYF
TRBJ2-3 | TRBV7-3 | - | - | TGTGCCAGCAGCTTATTCGGCGGGGAAAAAACAGATACGCAGTATTTT | CASSLFGGEKTDTQYF
TRBJ2-1 | TRBV7-9 | once | - | TGTGCCAGCAGCTTTGACGGGAGCAAGCAGTTCTTC | CASSFDGSKQFF